This T cell receptor beta chain was found in a study of shared clonotypes between healthy human individuals. The naive CD8 population came from CD45RO-negative cells selected for CCR7, without terminally differentiated effector memory CD45RA+ cells. The CDR3 has 15 residues. V shed 3 bases and J shed 8 bases, with 16 bases lying between them. CDR1 is MGHDK, CDR2 SYGVNS, per germline. Data came from immunoSEQ multiplex PCR; TCRdb stores just in-frame clones and leaves some out. The table has 800,000 or so clones, about 96% seen once. The chain uses TRBV25-1 and TRBJ1-4; possibly TRBD1 for D (5 bases). Sequenced input: naive CD8+ T cells sorted from blood. The clonotype originates from a man aged 25 to 40 in good health. CDR3 bases: TGTGCCAGCAGTGACTACAGGAAGGCGGTAGAAAAACTGTTTTTT. Protein product: CASSDYRKAVEKLFF.